A selection of T cell receptor beta chains follows, all from one sample in a study of beta chain features in type 1 diabetes. The table came from immunoSEQ multiplex PCR; TCRdb's copy has only in-frame clones and leaves some out. The data show under 850,000 clones, roughly 13% seen once. Sequenced: naive CD4+ T cells from blood. The receptor source for this set is a man aged 18 to 29 with type 1 diabetes. The CDR3 runs from the conserved cysteine through the conserved F or W. D genes are given only for firm matches. The size field is filled for only some rows; it gives once, few, many or a size class.

size,J,D,V,DNA,CDR3
few,TRBJ2-1,.,TRBV6-5,TGTGCCAGCAGTTATAGGGAGCAGGGGAATAACAATGAGCAGTTCTTC,CASSYREQGNNNEQFF
.,TRBJ2-3,TRBD2,TRBV5-4,TGTGCCAGCAGCGAACTAGCGGAGTTCACAGATACGCAGTATTTT,CASSELAEFTDTQYF
few,TRBJ2-7,.,TRBV29-1,TGCAGCGTAGGGGTGGCCTACGAGCAGTACTTC,CSVGVAYEQYF
.,TRBJ1-1,.,TRBV29-1,TGCAGCGTTGAAGGGGAATGGGGAGGCAACACTGAAGCTTTCTTT,CSVEGEWGGNTEAFF
few,TRBJ1-1,.,TRBV7-9,TGTGCCAGCAGCTTAGAGTCAGTGCAAAACACTGAAGCTTTCTTT,CASSLESVQNTEAFF
.,TRBJ2-3,.,TRBV10-3,TGTGCCATCAGTGGGGGGGCGCCCAGCACAGATACGCAGTATTTT,CAISGGAPSTDTQYF
few,TRBJ2-2,.,TRBV5-5,TGTGCCAGCAGCCCCGGACTCCTCACCGGGGAGCTGTTTTTT,CASSPGLLTGELFF
.,TRBJ1-2,.,TRBV25-1,TGTGCCAGCAGTGAATATCAAGGTTATGGCTACACCTTC,CASSEYQGYGYTF
few,TRBJ1-4,TRBD1,TRBV27,TGTGCCAGCAGTTCCAGGGGGCGTGCGGAAAAACTGTTTTTT,CASSSRGRAEKLFF
.,TRBJ2-1,TRBD2,TRBV6-5,TGTGCCAGCAGGCTCCCGAGCGGGGGGGCCAATGAGCAGTTCTTC,CASRLPSGGANEQFF
.,TRBJ2-7,.,TRBV6-5,TGTGCCAGCAGTTACTCCAACTCCTACGAGCAGTACTTC,CASSYSNSYEQYF
once,TRBJ2-4,TRBD1,TRBV6-4,TGTGCCAGCAGTGAAATAGGGGGCGCTGCCAAAAACATTCAGTACTTC,CASSEIGGAAKNIQYF
few,TRBJ1-2,.,TRBV4-1,TGCGCCAGCAGCGCACAAGGGAGGGTCAGCGGCTACACCTTC,CASSAQGRVSGYTF
few,TRBJ1-3,.,TRBV30,TGTGCCTGGAGGAGGATCGACGGCTCTGGAAACACCATATATTTT,CAWRRIDGSGNTIYF
.,TRBJ2-7,TRBD1,TRBV2,TGTGCCAGCCAATCCTCCCTCTCTGGGACAGGGACACCCTACGAGCAGTACTTC,CASQSSLSGTGTPYEQYF
few,TRBJ2-2,TRBD1,TRBV9,TGTGCCAGCAGGTCAAAAGGGACAGGGGACACCGGGGAGCTGTTTTTT,CASRSKGTGDTGELFF
.,TRBJ1-1,.,TRBV12-5,TGTGCTAGTGGTCTTGGCGCGTACACTGAAGCTTTCTTT,CASGLGAYTEAFF
.,TRBJ1-2,.,TRBV29-1,TGCAGCGTTGGAGAGGATCCTCTGGGCTATGGCTACACCTTC,CSVGEDPLGYGYTF
.,TRBJ2-3,TRBD1,TRBV7-9,TGTGCCAGCAGCCTTACAGGGGGCAGGGATACGCAGTATTTT,CASSLTGGRDTQYF
.,TRBJ1-3,TRBD1,TRBV27,TGTGCCAGCTCGACAGGGAGCTCTGGAAACACCATATATTTT,CASSTGSSGNTIYF
.,TRBJ1-4,TRBD1,TRBV18,TGTGCCAGCTCACCAGGGGACAGGGAAAAACTGTTTTTT,CASSPGDREKLFF
few,TRBJ2-3,.,TRBV6-5,TGTGCCAGCAGTTACGCGACAGTCGGAGATACGCAGTATTTT,CASSYATVGDTQYF
few,TRBJ1-2,.,TRBV6-5,TGTGCCAGCAGTTACGGGCCGGCGTCAAGCTACACCTTC,CASSYGPASSYTF
.,TRBJ1-4,.,TRBV30,TGTGCCCGAGGATCCGGGGATGGGGGTGAAAAACTGTTTTTT,CARGSGDGGEKLFF
few,TRBJ1-5,TRBD1,TRBV18,TGTGCCAGCTCACCCCCGGGACAGGGGATAAATCAGCCCCAGCATTTT,CASSPPGQGINQPQHF
few,TRBJ1-1,.,TRBV6-5,TGTGCCAGCAGTCGCGAAGACGGATACACTGAAGCTTTCTTT,CASSREDGYTEAFF
.,TRBJ2-7,.,TRBV10-3,TGTGCCATCAGTGGTACTGATACCTACGAGCAGTACTTC,CAISGTDTYEQYF
few,TRBJ1-2,.,TRBV7-9,TGTGCCAGCAGCTCCGGGGAGGGACGGTATGGCTACACCTTC,CASSSGEGRYGYTF
.,TRBJ2-5,.,TRBV11-2,TGTGCCAGCAGCTTATTTACAGGGCCAGAGACCCAGTACTTC,CASSLFTGPETQYF
few,TRBJ2-7,.,TRBV13,TGTGCCAGCAGCTTAGCCCCTCAGGGCCCTAGCTACGAGCAGTACTTC,CASSLAPQGPSYEQYF
.,TRBJ1-5,.,TRBV7-8,TGTGCCAGCAGCTTACTGGATAGCAATCAGCCCCAGCATTTT,CASSLLDSNQPQHF
few,TRBJ2-7,.,TRBV5-1,TGCGCCAGCAGCCCACGGGCCGCAGCCTACGAGCAGTACTTC,CASSPRAAAYEQYF
.,TRBJ2-5,.,TRBV21-1,TGTGCCAGCAGCAATGGGACTAGCGGGGACCAAGAGACCCAGTACTTC,CASSNGTSGDQETQYF
few,TRBJ2-2,TRBD1,TRBV29-1,TGCAGCTACGACAGGGCTAACACCGGGGAGCTGTTTTTT,CSYDRANTGELFF
few,TRBJ2-3,.,TRBV6-1,TGTGCCAGCAGTGAAGTAAGACAGGCTAGCACAGATACGCAGTATTTT,CASSEVRQASTDTQYF